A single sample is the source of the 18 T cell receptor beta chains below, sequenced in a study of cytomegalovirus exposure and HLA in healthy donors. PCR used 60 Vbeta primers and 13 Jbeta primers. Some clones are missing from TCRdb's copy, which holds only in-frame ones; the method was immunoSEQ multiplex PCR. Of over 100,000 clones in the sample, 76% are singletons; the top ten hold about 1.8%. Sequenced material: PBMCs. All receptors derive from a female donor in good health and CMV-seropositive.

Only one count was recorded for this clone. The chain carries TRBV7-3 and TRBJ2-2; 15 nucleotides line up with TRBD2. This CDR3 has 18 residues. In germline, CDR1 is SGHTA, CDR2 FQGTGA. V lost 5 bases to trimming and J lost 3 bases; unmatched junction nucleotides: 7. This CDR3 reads CASSNPGLAGGYTGELFF. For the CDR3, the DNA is TGTGCCAGCAGCAATCCGGGACTAGCGGGAGGATACACCGGGGAGCTGTTTTTT.

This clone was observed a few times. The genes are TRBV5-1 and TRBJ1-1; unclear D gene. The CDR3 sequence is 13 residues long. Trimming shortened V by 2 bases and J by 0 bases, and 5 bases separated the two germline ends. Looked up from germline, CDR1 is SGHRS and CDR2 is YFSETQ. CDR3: CASSFQMNTEAFF. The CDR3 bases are TGCGCCAGCAGCTTCCAGATGAACACTGAAGCTTTCTTT.

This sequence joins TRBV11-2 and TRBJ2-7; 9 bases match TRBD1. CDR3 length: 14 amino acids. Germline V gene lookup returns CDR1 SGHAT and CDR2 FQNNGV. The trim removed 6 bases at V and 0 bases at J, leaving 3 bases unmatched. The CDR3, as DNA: TGTGCCAGCAGGCCGACAGGGGGCTCCTACGAGCAGTACTTC. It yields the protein CASRPTGGSYEQYF.

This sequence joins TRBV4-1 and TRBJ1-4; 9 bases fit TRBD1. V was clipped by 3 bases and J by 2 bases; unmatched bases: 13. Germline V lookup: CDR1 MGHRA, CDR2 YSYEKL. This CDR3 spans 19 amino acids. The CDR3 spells CASSQDFRDRVGTNEKLFF. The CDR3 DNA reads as TGCGCCAGCAGCCAGGATTTCCGGGACAGGGTTGGGACTAATGAAAAACTGTTTTTT.

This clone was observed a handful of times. CDR3 coding DNA: TGTGCCAGCAGCGAACAGGATTCCTACAATGAGCAGTTCTTC. This encodes CASSEQDSYNEQFF. The gene calls are TRBV9 and TRBJ2-1; the D gene is possibly TRBD1 (5 bases). The CDR3 contains 14 residues. The V end lost 3 bases, the J end lost 1 base, and 8 bases lay between the germline ends. Germline assignment: CDR1 SGDLS and CDR2 YYNGEE.

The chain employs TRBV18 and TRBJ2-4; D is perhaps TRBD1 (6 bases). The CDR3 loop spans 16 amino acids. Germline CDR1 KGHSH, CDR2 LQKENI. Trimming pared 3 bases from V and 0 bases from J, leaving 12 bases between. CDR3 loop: CASSPRVGQAKNIQYF. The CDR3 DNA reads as TGTGCCAGCTCACCCAGAGTGGGACAAGCCAAAAACATTCAGTACTTC.

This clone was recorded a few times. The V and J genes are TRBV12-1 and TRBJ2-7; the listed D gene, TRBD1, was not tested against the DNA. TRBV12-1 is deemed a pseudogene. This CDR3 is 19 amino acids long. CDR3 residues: CASSCQTPQGQDASYEQYF. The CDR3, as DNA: TGTGCCAGCAGCTGCCAAACCCCACAGGGACAGGACGCCTCCTACGAGCAGTACTTC.

In DNA, the CDR3 is TGTGCCAGCAGAATGACAGGGGTAGGGGAGCCCCAGCATTTT. As protein: CASRMTGVGEPQHF. The chain has TRBV6-5 and TRBJ1-5; 8 bases line up with TRBD1. This CDR3 region has 14 residues. J gave up 8 bases and V 6 bases, and 9 bases lay outside the gene matches. CDR1 is MNHEY and CDR2 is SVGAGI in the germline V gene.

CDR3 protein: CASSEGDRVTYEQYF. CDR3 DNA: TGTGCCAGCAGTGAAGGGGACAGGGTGACCTACGAGCAGTACTTC. The chain carries TRBV6-1 and TRBJ2-5; 9 bases are shared with TRBD1. The closer fit of TRBJ2-7 to the DNA end suggests the J call may be wrong. CDR3 size: 15 residues. Per germline, CDR1 MNHNS and CDR2 SASEGT.

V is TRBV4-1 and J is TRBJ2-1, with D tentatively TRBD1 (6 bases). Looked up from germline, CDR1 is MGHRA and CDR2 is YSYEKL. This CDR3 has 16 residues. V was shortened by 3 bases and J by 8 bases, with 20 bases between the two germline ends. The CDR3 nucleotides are TGCGCCAGCAGCCAGTACGAGGGACAACCCCCCGATGAGCAGTTCTTC. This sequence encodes CASSQYEGQPPDEQFF.

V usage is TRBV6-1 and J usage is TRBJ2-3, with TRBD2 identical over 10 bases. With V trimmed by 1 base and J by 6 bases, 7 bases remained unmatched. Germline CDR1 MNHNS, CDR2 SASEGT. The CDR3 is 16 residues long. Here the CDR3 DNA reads TGTGCCAGCAGTGAAGGTGCTAGCGGGAGCTGGGATACGCAGTATTTT. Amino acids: CASSEGASGSWDTQYF.

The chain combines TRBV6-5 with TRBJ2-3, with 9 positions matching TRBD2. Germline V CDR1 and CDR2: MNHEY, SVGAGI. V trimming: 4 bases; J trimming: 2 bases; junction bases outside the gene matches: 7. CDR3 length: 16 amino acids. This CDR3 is CASSSDLAGLTDTQYF. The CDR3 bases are TGTGCCAGCAGTTCGGACCTAGCGGGACTCACAGATACGCAGTATTTT.

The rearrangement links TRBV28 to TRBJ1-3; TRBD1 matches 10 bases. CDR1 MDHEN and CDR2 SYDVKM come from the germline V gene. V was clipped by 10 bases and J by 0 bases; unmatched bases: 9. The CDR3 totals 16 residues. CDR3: CATGGTGASSGNTIYF. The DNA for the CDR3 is TGTGCCACGGGGGGGACAGGGGCTTCCTCTGGAAACACCATATATTTT.

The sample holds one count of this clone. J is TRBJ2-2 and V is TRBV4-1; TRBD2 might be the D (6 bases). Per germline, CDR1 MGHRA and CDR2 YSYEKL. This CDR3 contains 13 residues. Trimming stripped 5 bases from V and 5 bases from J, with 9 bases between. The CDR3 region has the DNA TGCGCCAGCAGCAAGGGAGGAACCGGGGAGCTGTTTTTT. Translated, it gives CASSKGGTGELFF.

The chain's CDR3 is CASSFSGSGNTIYF. In nucleotides, the CDR3 is TGTGCCAGCAGTTTTTCGGGATCTGGAAACACCATATATTTT. J is TRBJ1-3 and V is TRBV27, with D uncertain. Germline V CDR1 and CDR2: MNHEY, SMNVEV (reference sequence). The CDR3 is 14 amino acids. Trimming stripped 3 bases from V and 1 base from J, with 7 bases between.

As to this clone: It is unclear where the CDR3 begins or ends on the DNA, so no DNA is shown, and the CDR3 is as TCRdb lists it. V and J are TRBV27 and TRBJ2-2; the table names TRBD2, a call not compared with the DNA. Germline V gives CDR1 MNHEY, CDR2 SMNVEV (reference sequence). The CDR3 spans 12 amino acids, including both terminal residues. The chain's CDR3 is CASSFGAGELFF.

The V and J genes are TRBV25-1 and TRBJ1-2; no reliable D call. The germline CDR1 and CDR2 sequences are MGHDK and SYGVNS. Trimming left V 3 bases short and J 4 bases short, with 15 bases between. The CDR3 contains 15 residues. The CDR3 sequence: CASSESGRNFYGYTF. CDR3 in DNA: TGTGCCAGCAGTGAGAGCGGCAGGAACTTCTATGGCTACACCTTC.

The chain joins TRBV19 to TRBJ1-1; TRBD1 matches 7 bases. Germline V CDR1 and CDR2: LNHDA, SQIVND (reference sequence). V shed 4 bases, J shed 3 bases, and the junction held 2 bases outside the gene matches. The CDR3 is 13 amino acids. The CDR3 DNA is TGTGCCAGTAGTAGACAGGGTGACACTGAAGCTTTCTTT. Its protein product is CASSRQGDTEAFF.